Listed below are T cell receptor beta chains from one sample, sequenced in a study of T cell repertoires in cytomegalovirus infection. Using its own MiXCR run on the reads, TCRdb lists one record per CDR3 protein. The sample holds around 490,000 distinct CDR3 sequences; approximately 25% are singletons and the top ten take 13%. Sample: PBMCs. Receptor source: a human donor in good health (CMV status not recorded). Some clones in this sample may be carry-over from other donors' samples. Both conserved end residues are part of each CDR3. The size field is filled for only some rows; it gives once, few, many or a size class.

clone_size j_call v_call cdr3_aa
NA TRBJ1-5 TRBV20-1 CSATQTVGQQPQHF
NA TRBJ1-5 TRBV7-4 CTSSVGNSNQPQHF
NA TRBJ2-4 TRBV11-2 CASSPSVGVKNIQYF
many TRBJ2-1 TRBV12-5 CASGLTNEQFF
NA TRBJ2-2 TRBV7-9 CASSFELAGATGELFF
NA TRBJ2-2 TRBV6-1 CASSEYWENTGELFF
NA TRBJ2-1 TRBV7-9 CASSGDQTYNEQFF
NA TRBJ2-7 TRBV6-6 CASSLTTSGRAGYEQYF
few TRBJ1-1 TRBV5-6 CASTWGFDTEAFF
NA TRBJ1-4 TRBV20-1 CSARGGAINEKLFF
NA TRBJ2-5 TRBV6-2/TRBV6-3 CASSPPREETQYF
many TRBJ2-1 TRBV27 CASRHRDGVYNEQFF
few TRBJ1-2 TRBV28 CASSLYGVGTNYGYTF
NA TRBJ1-1 TRBV13 CASSLGLGQGLNTEAFF
few TRBJ2-3 TRBV6-2/TRBV6-3 CASSFVGDWADTQYF
few TRBJ2-1 TRBV10-1 CASSPGTGYTDEQFF
few TRBJ1-5 TRBV24-1 CATSEGRKGDQPQHF
NA TRBJ1-4 TRBV11-2 CASTQTGKEKLFF
few TRBJ2-1 TRBV6-5 CASSRPGTGTKNEQFF
few TRBJ1-4 TRBV18 CASSPRDSLNEKLFF
NA TRBJ1-2 TRBV5-6 CASSHELVWAIDGYTF
few TRBJ2-1 TRBV20-1 CSASKRDRVFNEQFF
many TRBJ2-1 TRBV7-9 CASSHRLAGLIPSYNEQFF
NA TRBJ2-2 TRBV4-1 CASSQERSGRGTGELFF
NA TRBJ1-1 TRBV6-6 CASSYSPRTNTEAFF
few TRBJ1-2 TRBV20-1 CSASTANYGYTF
many TRBJ1-1 TRBV7-3 CASSLSSANTEAFF
NA TRBJ2-2 TRBV4-2 CASSGPANTGELFF
NA TRBJ2-3 TRBV6-5 CASSYSKGRGTQYF
NA TRBJ2-7 TRBV10-3 CAISETERNPYEQYF
NA TRBJ2-1 TRBV6-1 CASSSTGGEIGNNEQFF
few TRBJ2-7 TRBV6-2/TRBV6-3 CASSSPDRLRQQYF
NA TRBJ2-3 TRBV24-1 CATSDFGIGDTQYF
NA TRBJ1-5 TRBV24-1 CATSGGTPNSNQPQHF
few TRBJ2-1 TRBV28 CASSFLAGGGNEQFF
NA TRBJ2-1 TRBV20-1 CSARSRLAGGFYNEQFF
NA TRBJ1-2 TRBV10-3 CATGTGGYGYTF
NA TRBJ1-4 TRBV2 CASRMMGATNEKLFF
few TRBJ1-1 TRBV30 CAWQGHQNTEAFF
few TRBJ1-6 TRBV19 CASMVRDRGTSPLHF
NA TRBJ2-1 TRBV7-8 CASTPRGVHEQFF
few TRBJ2-1 TRBV7-6 CASSQWRHEQFF
many TRBJ2-7 TRBV7-2 CASSLTAGPFEQYF
NA TRBJ2-3 TRBV28 CAWGEDTQYF
few TRBJ2-3 TRBV9 CASSAGARSTDTQYF
many TRBJ2-2 TRBV6-2/TRBV6-3 CASSYAADQNTGELFF
many TRBJ1-2 TRBV12-3/TRBV12-4 CASSLVPGEVYGYTF
NA TRBJ1-2 TRBV7-2 CASSQAFFPGYTF
NA TRBJ2-2 TRBV19 CASSIGIYSGRELTGELFF
NA TRBJ2-5 TRBV12-3/TRBV12-4 CASSRQRQETQYF
NA TRBJ2-2 TRBV7-9 CASGILRLAGGNTGELFF
once TRBJ1-3 TRBV12-3/TRBV12-4 CASRVGGRSGNTIYF
few TRBJ2-3 TRBV14 CASSHGTSSLADTQYF
NA TRBJ1-2 TRBV20-1 CSALWDNDYGYTF
NA TRBJ1-2 TRBV28 CASSQNAGRIYGYTF